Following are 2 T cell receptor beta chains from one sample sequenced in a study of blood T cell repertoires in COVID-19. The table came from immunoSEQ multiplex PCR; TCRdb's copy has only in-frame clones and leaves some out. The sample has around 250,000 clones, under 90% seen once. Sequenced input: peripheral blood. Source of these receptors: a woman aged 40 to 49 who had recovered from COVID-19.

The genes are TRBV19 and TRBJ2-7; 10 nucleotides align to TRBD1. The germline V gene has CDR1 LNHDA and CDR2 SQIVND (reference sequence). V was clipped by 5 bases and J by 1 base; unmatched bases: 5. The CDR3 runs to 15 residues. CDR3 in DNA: TGTGCCAGTAGTGGGGGACAGGGGAGATCCTACGAGCAGTACTTC. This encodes CASSGGQGRSYEQYF.

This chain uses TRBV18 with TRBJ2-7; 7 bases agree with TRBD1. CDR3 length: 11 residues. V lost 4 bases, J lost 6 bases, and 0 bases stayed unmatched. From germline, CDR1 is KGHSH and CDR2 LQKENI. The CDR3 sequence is CASSRDSEQYF. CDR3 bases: TGTGCCAGCTCACGGGACAGCGAGCAGTACTTC.